This T cell receptor (beta chain) emerged from a study of beta chain features in type 1 diabetes. The sequenced template was cDNA made from the entire isolated RNA. The table came from immunoSEQ multiplex PCR; TCRdb's copy has only in-frame clones and leaves some out. The sample includes 430,000 or so clones, about an eighth of them seen just once. Source material: naive CD4+ T cells from blood. The TCR comes from a woman in her late teens or twenties in good health.

CDR3: CASSQTGVGGYTF. The DNA of the CDR3 is TGTGCCAGCAGTCAGACAGGGGTCGGAGGCTACACCTTC. This chain joins TRBV6-5 and TRBJ1-2; 8 bases match TRBD1. CDR3 length: 13 amino acids. Germline CDR1 is MNHEY and CDR2 is SVGAGI. V lost 5 bases to trimming and J lost 8 bases; unmatched junction nucleotides: 7.